This T cell receptor (beta chain) was obtained from a study of T cell responses to AZD1222 COVID-19 vaccine (dated by TCRdb to the early 2020s). Concerning the study at large: AZD1222 recipients given second doses at about 4 weeks or at about 12 weeks were pooled, since spike-specific TCR depth and breadth were not found to differ between the two schedules. Trial participants were enrolled into age subgroups of 18-55, 56-69 and 70-plus years, which contained about 150, 27 and 61 TCR-sequenced participants, respectively. TCR sequencing covered roughly 230 trial participants: nearly 210 given two doses of AZD1222 and about 26 given two doses of MenACWY control vaccine. General findings and caveats noted by the study authors: Participants were mostly white British, with more females than males. The authors suggested clonal diversity may have been underestimated. A significant rise in spike-specific TCR breadth and depth was observed after two AZD1222 doses relative to day 0 and relative to MenACWY recipients. The whole spike protein was spanned by vaccine-associated CD4 TCRs, and dominant responses were seen in regions 160-218 and 743-854. Conclusions about previously exposed vaccinees were limited because only six AZD1222 recipients were SARS-CoV-2 seropositive at baseline. Because no samples from the day 14 peak response were available, repertoires could be characterized only after the peak T cell response. In the small 56-69-year group, the increase in depth fell short of significance, most likely because of low power. Nearly half of unique spike-specific TCRs reportedly recognized epitopes outside regions mutated in the B.1.351 and B.1.1.7 variants.

The time point tag for this specimen amounts to: baseline before first vaccination. The vaccinee samples were drawn from two UK trials, COV001 and COV002, one of which was a single-blind randomized controlled phase 2/3 trial testing AZD1222 (ChAdOx1 nCoV-19) in healthy adults. For TCRbeta chain sequencing, PBMC samples from trial participants were taken at day 0 and at day 28 after the second dose. V drops 2 bases and J drops 5 bases, leaving 7 bases in between. The germline V gene gives CDR1 as SGHTS and CDR2 as YDEGEE. From the cysteine up to the phenylalanine, the CDR3 has a length of 12 residues. Kept here is only the CDR3 DNA, which spans 36 bases and is read in frame from base 1. The CDR3 regions of human TCRbeta chains were subjected to immunosequencing. On the authors' methods: TCRs in the repertoires were compared against a reference library of SARS-CoV-2-specific TCRs that had been generated with the MIRA antigen-specificity platform. Breadth meant the fraction of unique TCRs that were SARS-CoV-2-associated, whereas depth meant the fraction of total T cells that were SARS-CoV-2-associated. Using the MIRA data, each spike-specific TCR was assigned both to the spike region to which the TCR was reactive and to a CD4 or CD8 class. Log10-transformed breadth and depth values were compared by one-way ANOVA with Sidak's multiple comparisons tests. The clones in this table, taken by TCRdb from immuneACCESS, are in-frame only. Not every clone is retained; where verified, under half of the shortfall comes from an unresolved V gene, and the cause of the rest is unknown. V, J and clone size are those of that table, while D and trimming were read from the DNA. This sample holds 140,000 or so clones; 75% to 90% were observed only once. The ten largest account for around 1.6% of the sample.

This clone was seen just once. No cognate antigen has been identified for it. The sample holds no much larger clone one base away, and base qualities are not on file. The sequence is built from TRBV5-8 and TRBJ2-5, with no reliable assignment of the D segment. The receptor was derived from an adult in good health. The sample here was peripheral blood, taken on day 0 of AZD1222 vaccination. CDR3 region: CASSFHPETQYF. The DNA is as follows: TGTGCCAGCAGCTTTCATCCGGAGACCCAGTACTTC.